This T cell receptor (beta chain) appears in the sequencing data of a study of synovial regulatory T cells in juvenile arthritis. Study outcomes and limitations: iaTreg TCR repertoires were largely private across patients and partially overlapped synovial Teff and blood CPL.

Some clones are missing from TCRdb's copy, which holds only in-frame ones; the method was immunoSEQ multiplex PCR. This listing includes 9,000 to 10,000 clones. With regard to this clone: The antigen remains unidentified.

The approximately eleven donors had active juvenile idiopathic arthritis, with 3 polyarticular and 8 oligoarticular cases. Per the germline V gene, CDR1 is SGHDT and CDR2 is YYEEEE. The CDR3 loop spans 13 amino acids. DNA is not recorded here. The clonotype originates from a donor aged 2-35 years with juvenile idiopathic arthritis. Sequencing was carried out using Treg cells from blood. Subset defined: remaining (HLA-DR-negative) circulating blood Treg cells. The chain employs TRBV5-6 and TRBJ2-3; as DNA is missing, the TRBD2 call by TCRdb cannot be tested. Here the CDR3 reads CASSFLIGTSQYF. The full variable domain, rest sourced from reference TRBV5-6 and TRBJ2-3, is DAGVTQSPTHLIKTRGQQVTLRCSPKSGHDTVSWYQQALGQGPQFIFQYYEEEERQRGNFPDRFSGHQFPNYSSELNVNALLLGDSALYLCASSFLIGTSQYFGPGTRLTVL.